This T cell receptor beta chain came from a study of technical replicates of blood from a few donors. The repertoire was sequenced with immunoSEQ multiplex PCR; TCRdb's copy has only in-frame clones and lacks some. The table records 55,000 to 75,000 clones, about 95% of them present only once. Germline V gene data show CDR1 as SGHRS and CDR2 as YFSETQ. This CDR3 is 15 amino acids long. The V end was cut by 3 bases, the J end by 8 bases, with 17 bases between. This receptor was taken from a human donor in good health. Some clones in this sample may be carry-over from other donors' samples. The specimen was PBMCs. The chain has TRBV5-1 and TRBJ1-4; TRBD1 is a possible D gene (5 bases). Written as DNA, the CDR3 is TGCGCCAGCAGCTCCCAGGGCACCGTTGGCGAAAAACTGTTTTTT. Amino acid sequence: CASSSQGTVGEKLFF.